The clone carrying this TCR beta chain showed up just once. Its antigen remains unidentified. This sample is drawn from a study of blood T cells in healthy people across ages. On the study more broadly: Template switching captured about one barcoded beta molecule per two T cells. Study observations and caveats: Age brought a roughly linear fall in TCR beta diversity measured per million T cells.

The CDR3 is 18 residues long. Germline V lookup: CDR1 MNHEY, CDR2 SMNVEV (reference sequence). Trimming took off 0 bases at V and 1 base at J, with 17 bases between the two ends. The authors ran a second PCR of roughly 6 to 12 cycles using a sample-barcoded 5' primer and a J-beta primer mix. A template-switch adaptor containing 12 random nucleotides labeled each cDNA molecule. Each CDR3 protein is one row after TCRdb ran MiXCR on the 5' RACE reads. The repertoire holds about 1.4 million distinct CDR3 sequences, 59% seen once, with roughly 7% in the top ten. The receptor comes from a man between 18 and 35 years old in good health. The material sequenced was blood. This chain connects TRBV27 to TRBJ2-3; D is perhaps TRBD1 or TRBD2 (6 bases each). The CDR3 loop is CASSLSPGGSRRTDTQYF. CDR3 DNA: TGTGCCAGCAGTTTATCCCCCGGGGGCAGCAGGCGCACAGATACGCAGTATTTT.